The 13 T cell receptor beta chains reported below all come from one sample, sequenced in a study of cytomegalovirus exposure and HLA in healthy donors. Researchers ran the PCR with 60 Vbeta and 13 Jbeta primers. Profiled with immunoSEQ multiplex PCR; TCRdb holds only in-frame clones, not every one. The table lists 130,000 to 150,000 clones, about 78% of them singletons. Sample: PBMCs. The receptors derive from a man aged 35-49 years in good health and CMV-seropositive.

The J gene is TRBJ2-5, the V gene TRBV5-1, with 15 bases that match TRBD2. Germline CDR1 is SGHRS and CDR2 is YFSETQ. The junction had 19 bases not matched to a gene; V was cut back by 4 bases and J by 6 bases. The CDR3 covers 20 residues. This chain's CDR3 is CASSHISGTSGRPFVQTQYF. In DNA, the CDR3 is TGCGCCAGCAGCCACATCTCCGGGACTAGCGGGAGGCCCTTTGTCCAGACCCAGTACTTC.

The rearrangement uses TRBV18 and TRBJ2-1; maybe TRBD1 (6 bases). This CDR3 contains 14 residues. Germline lookup yields CDR1 KGHSH and CDR2 LQKENI. Trimming shortened V by 3 bases and J by 5 bases, and 11 bases separated the two germline ends. The CDR3 region is CASSPTRQDNEQFF. CDR3 nucleotide sequence: TGTGCCAGCTCACCCACGCGACAGGACAATGAGCAGTTCTTC. Full variable domain (remainder filled in from reference TRBV18 and TRBJ2-1): NAGVMQNPRHLVRRRGQEARLRCSPMKGHSHVYWYRQLPEEGLKFMVYLQKENIIDESGMPKERFSAEFPKEGPSILRIQQVVRGDSAAYFCASSPTRQDNEQFFGPGTRLTVL.

Regarding this clone: The sample holds other DNA sequences that translate to the same CDR3. The genes are TRBV6-5 and TRBJ2-7; D may be TRBD1 (5 bases). V was clipped by 0 bases and J by 1 base, with 7 bases between them. In germline, CDR1 is MNHEY, CDR2 SVGAGI. The CDR3 has 14 residues. As DNA, the CDR3 is TGTGCCAGCAGTTACTCTCAGGGTTCCTACGAGCAGTACTTC. Its protein product is CASSYSQGSYEQYF.

The V and J genes are TRBV28 and TRBJ2-7; TRBD2 aligns across 11 bases. The V and J ends lost 6 bases and 2 bases, in that order; junction bases with no gene match: 6. CDR3 length equals 15 residues. CDR1 and CDR2 from the germline V gene are MDHEN and SYDVKM. CDR3 nucleotides: TGTGCCAGCAGCTCTGGGACTAGCGGTCCCTACGAGCAGTACTTC. Translating gives CASSSGTSGPYEQYF.

V is TRBV5-4 and J is TRBJ2-7, with D perhaps TRBD2 (7 bases). Germline V gene lookup returns CDR1 SGHNT and CDR2 YYREEE (reference sequence). Trimming took 4 bases from V and 1 from J, leaving 18 bases between them. This CDR3 is 16 amino acids long. The CDR3 bases are TGTGCCAGCAGCCCGGTCCCGGGGGGCCTTTCCTACGAGCAGTACTTC. This sequence encodes CASSPVPGGLSYEQYF.

This clone was detected a few times. The chain joins TRBV6-1 to TRBJ1-5; 7 bases are a match to TRBD1. Germline trimming cut 0 bases from V and 6 bases from J; bases unmatched to any gene: 5. Germline V gene lookup returns CDR1 MNHNS and CDR2 SASEGT. The CDR3 has 15 residues. This CDR3 reads CASSEATGAGQPQHF. For the CDR3, the DNA is TGTGCCAGCAGTGAAGCCACAGGGGCGGGTCAGCCCCAGCATTTT.

The J gene is TRBJ1-4, the V gene TRBV18; the D is unclear. The length of the CDR3 is 16 residues. Germline CDR1 and CDR2: KGHSH and LQKENI. With 2 bases removed from V and 0 bases from J, the gap between germline ends came to 10 bases. The CDR3 here is CASSPFGQTTNEKLFF. CDR3 nucleotides: TGTGCCAGCTCACCATTTGGGCAGACAACTAATGAAAAACTGTTTTTT.

Concerning this clone itself: At one of its ends the junction is not consistent with the germline gene, which may arise from a read error. V and J are TRBV18 and TRBJ2-7; the match to TRBD1 covers 8 bases. The germline CDR1 and CDR2 sequences are KGHSH and LQKENI. The CDR3 is made up of 14 amino acids. The DNA for the CDR3 is TGTGCCAGCTCACCGACAGGGGAGCCCTACGAGCAGTGCTTC. Its protein is CASSPTGEPYEQCF.

The chain links TRBV7-9 to TRBJ1-2; D call uncertain. CDR1 and CDR2 from the germline V gene are SEHNR and FQNEAQ (reference sequence). The CDR3 extends over 13 amino acids. Trimming took 2 bases from V and 7 from J, leaving 11 bases between them. The chain's CDR3 is CASSLIREGGYTF. The CDR3 bases are TGTGCCAGCAGCTTAATTCGCGAGGGTGGCTACACCTTC.

V usage is TRBV9 and J usage is TRBJ2-3; D gene ambiguous. CDR1 is SGDLS, CDR2 YYNGEE, per germline. Trimming shortened V by 0 bases and J by 5 bases, and 4 bases separated the two germline ends. The CDR3 spans 12 residues. The CDR3 sequence: CASSVGQDTQYF. CDR3 bases: TGTGCCAGCAGCGTAGGTCAAGATACGCAGTATTTT. Looking up the rest from reference TRBV9 and TRBJ2-3 gives the full variable domain: DSGVTQTPKHLITATGQRVTLRCSPRSGDLSVYWYQQSLDQGLQFLIQYYNGEERAKGNILERFSAQQFPDLHSELNLSSLELGDSALYFCASSVGQDTQYFGPGTRLTVL.

The rearrangement links TRBV19 to TRBJ1-3; D might be TRBD1 (5 bases). The length of the CDR3 is 15 residues. Between the trimmed V and J ends, which lost 7 bases and 3 bases, there was a span of 16 bases. Germline lookup yields CDR1 LNHDA and CDR2 SQIVND (reference sequence). The CDR3 nucleotides read TGTGCCAGTACGCCGGGGGGAGGATTTGGAAACACCATATATTTT. Encoded protein: CASTPGGGFGNTIYF.

V and J are TRBV11-2 and TRBJ1-4; 7 nucleotides line up with TRBD1. The trim removed 2 bases at V and 8 bases at J, leaving 8 bases unmatched. The CDR3 has 15 residues. The germline V gene has CDR1 SGHAT and CDR2 FQNNGV. In DNA form, the CDR3 reads TGTGCCAGCAGCTTAACCACAGGGGTCCGCGAAAAACTGTTTTTT. It yields the protein CASSLTTGVREKLFF.

The chain is built from TRBV18 and TRBJ1-1; 12 bases line up with TRBD1. This CDR3 is 16 amino acids long. The germline V gene has CDR1 KGHSH and CDR2 LQKENI. Germline trimming cut 2 bases from V and 0 bases from J; bases unmatched to any gene: 1. The CDR3 DNA follows: TGTGCCAGCTCACCAGGGACAGGGGGCATGAACACTGAAGCTTTCTTT. It encodes CASSPGTGGMNTEAFF.